This T cell receptor (beta chain) was identified during a study of blood T cells in healthy people across ages. The study's findings and limits: Any conclusive comparison of naive versus antigen-experienced cells was prevented by using unsorted PBMCs.

Together with a sample-barcoded 5' primer, a J-beta primer mix was included in a second PCR lasting about 6 to 11 cycles. TCRdb recomputed calls from the 5' RACE reads with MiXCR, one row per CDR3 protein. The sample contains over 600,000 distinct CDR3 sequences, roughly 20% of which appear only once. In germline, CDR1 is MNHEY, CDR2 SMNVEV (reference sequence). The CDR3 spans 13 residues. Samples had at least 6.5 million PBMCs isolated from them. In the case of this clonotype: Its antigen is as yet unknown.

The TCR was taken from a man in his sixties or seventies in good health. The sequencing input was blood. The chain uses TRBV27 and TRBJ2-5; 11 bases fit TRBD2. TRBJ2-1 explains the end of the DNA better; the J call may be wrong. The CDR3 region is CASRLAGDSDQFF. The CDR3 coding sequence is TGTGCCAGCAGACTAGCGGGAGACTCTGACCAGTTCTTC.